The text below deals with one T cell receptor beta chain. The antigen is not known. CDR3 length: 14 residues. J was trimmed by 4 bases and V by 5 bases; bases with no gene match: 5. Germline-derived CDR1 and CDR2 are GTSNPN and SVGIG (reference sequence). PCR involved 60 Vbeta and 13 Jbeta primers. Sequencing used immunoSEQ multiplex PCR; TCRdb keeps in-frame clones, though not all of them. The sample carries some 180,000 clones, roughly 82% recorded once. The sample originates from a study of cytomegalovirus exposure and HLA in healthy donors. Study-wide points: Among CMV-associated TCR beta chains, most appeared HLA-restricted in a later analysis.

The specimen sequenced was PBMCs. This chain links TRBV30 with TRBJ2-7; TRBD2 aligns across 13 bases. The receptor was isolated from a man aged 35-49 years in good health and CMV-seronegative. The DNA for the CDR3 is TGTGCCTGGCAAACTAGCGGGGGGGGATACGAGCAGTACTTC. Its translation: CAWQTSGGGYEQYF.